Sequencing of this T cell receptor (beta chain) was carried out in a study of OX40 agonist ivuxolimab in advanced cancers. Study as a whole: Ivuxolimab, an antibody acting as an agonist of OX40 (CD134), was used to treat patients. The study enrolled dose-escalation patients with hepatocellular carcinoma, melanoma, renal cell or head and neck cancer.

Regarding this clone: Its antigen is currently unknown.

The CDR3 runs 14 residues. The V end lost 2 bases, the J end lost 8 bases, and 15 bases lay between the germline ends. Germline V CDR1 and CDR2: MNHEY, SVGAGI. General study points: Relatively little clonal expansion, among the lowest observed, appeared in partial responders at 0.1-3.0 mg/kg. Relative to CD4+ cells, CD8+ T cells on average had more expanded clones.

TCRdb's table, derived via immunoSEQ multiplex PCR, lists solely in-frame clones and lacks some. This sample has some 41,000 clones; 85% to 90% occur once, and the top ten carry 0.5% to 0.65%. This chain links TRBV6-5 with TRBJ1-2; D uncertain. Source: CD4+ or CD8+ T cells sorted from blood, taken in a trial of the OX40 agonist ivuxolimab. This TCR came from an adult with an advanced solid tumor such as melanoma, head and neck, liver or kidney cancer. CDR3 nucleotides: TGTGCCAGCAGTTACCGGACGGTCCGCGGGGGCTACACCTTC. Protein sequence: CASSYRTVRGGYTF.